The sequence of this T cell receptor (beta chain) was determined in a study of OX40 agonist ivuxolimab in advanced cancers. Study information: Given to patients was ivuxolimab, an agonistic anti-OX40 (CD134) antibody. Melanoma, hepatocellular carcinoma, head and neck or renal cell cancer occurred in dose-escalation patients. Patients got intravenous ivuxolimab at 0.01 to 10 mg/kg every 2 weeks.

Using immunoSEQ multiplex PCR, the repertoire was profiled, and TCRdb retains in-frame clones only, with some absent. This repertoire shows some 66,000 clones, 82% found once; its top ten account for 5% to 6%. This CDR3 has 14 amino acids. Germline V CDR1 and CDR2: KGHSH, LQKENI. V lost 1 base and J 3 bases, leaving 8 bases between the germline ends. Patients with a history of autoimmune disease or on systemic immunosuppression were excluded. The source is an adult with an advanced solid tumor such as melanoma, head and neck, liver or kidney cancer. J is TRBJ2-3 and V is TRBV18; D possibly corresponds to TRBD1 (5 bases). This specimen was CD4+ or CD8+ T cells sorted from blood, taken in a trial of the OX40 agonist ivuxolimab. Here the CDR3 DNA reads TGTGCCAGCTCACCACTTGCAGGGACAGATACGCAGTATTTT. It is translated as CASSPLAGTDTQYF.